This entry lists 22 T cell receptor beta chains sequenced from one sample in a study of T-cell memory formation after mild COVID-19. TCRdb reprocessed the 5' RACE reads with MiXCR, giving one entry per CDR3 protein. Of some 300,000 distinct CDR3 sequences listed, more than 20% are singletons. The sequenced material came from PBMCs or a T cell subset sorted from them (not recorded which). These receptors came from a man between 18 and 35 years old who had mild COVID-19 (a few samples of this study predate the infection). Cell type and time point are not known.

The chain joins TRBV6-1 to TRBJ1-1, with TRBD1 as a possible D gene (5 bases). The CDR3 consists of 15 residues. Germline lookup yields CDR1 MNHNS and CDR2 SASEGT. Trimming pared 5 bases from V and 3 bases from J, leaving 16 bases between. CDR3: CASSTTGGRHTEAFF. The CDR3 region has the DNA TGTGCCAGCAGTACAACGGGGGGGAGACACACTGAAGCTTTCTTT.

This clonotype was counted between two and nine times. The chain has TRBV4-1 and TRBJ2-3; D is undetermined. The CDR3 consists of 14 residues. The germline gives CDR1 MGHRA, CDR2 YSYEKL. V was clipped by 1 base and J by 0 bases, with 5 bases between them. CDR3 nucleotides: TGCGCCAGCAGCCAAGTTCTCAGCACAGATACGCAGTATTTT. Residues: CASSQVLSTDTQYF.

This clonotype was counted a few times. The chain uses TRBV10-3 and TRBJ1-1; no clear D. There are 13 residues in the CDR3. The germline V and J ends were trimmed by 7 bases and 1 base, with 10 bases remaining between them. CDR1 and CDR2 (germline): ENHRY, SYGVKD. The CDR3 loop reads CAITTGPNTEAFF. The CDR3 DNA sequence: TGTGCCATCACTACGGGCCCGAACACTGAAGCTTTCTTT.

The J gene is TRBJ1-3, the V gene TRBV24-1; no clear D gene. This CDR3 region has 13 residues. Germline V gene sequence: CDR1 KGHDR, CDR2 SFDVKD. Trimming removed 4 bases from V and 4 bases from J, with 7 bases in between. DNA of the CDR3: TGTGCCACCAGTGACAAAGCAGGAAACACCATATATTTT. This gives the protein CATSDKAGNTIYF.

This chain links TRBV27 with TRBJ2-5; 8 positions match TRBD2. This CDR3 region has 14 residues. The V gene end was trimmed by 2 bases and the J gene end by 5 bases; junction bases not matched to a gene: 4. CDR1 is MNHEY and CDR2 is SMNVEV in the germline V gene (reference sequence). The CDR3 spells CASSLIAGRETQYF. The CDR3 nucleotides are TGTGCCAGCAGTTTAATAGCGGGGAGGGAGACCCAGTACTTC.

This clonotype was detected a few times. The chain carries TRBV7-9 and TRBJ2-1; D is unresolved. Per the germline V gene, CDR1 is SEHNR and CDR2 is FQNEAQ (reference sequence). With 4 bases removed from V and 2 bases from J, the gap between germline ends came to 9 bases. This CDR3 has 14 residues. In DNA form, the CDR3 reads TGTGCCAGCAGCTCCGCTGTCACCTACAATGAGCAGTTCTTC. Protein: CASSSAVTYNEQFF.

There are a few counts of this clonotype. The chain joins TRBV19 to TRBJ1-1, with D perhaps matching TRBD1 (6 bases). Per germline, CDR1 LNHDA and CDR2 SQIVND (reference sequence). Trimming cost V 6 bases and J 5 bases, with 10 bases left between them. The CDR3 length is 12 residues. CDR3 in DNA: TGTGCCAGTAGCACGACAGGAACTGAAGCTTTCTTT. This gives the protein CASSTTGTEAFF.

The CDR3 bases are TGTGCCAGCAGAACACAGGCCCCACGAGACTATGGCTACACCTTC. Its protein product is CASRTQAPRDYGYTF. The chain joins TRBV28 to TRBJ1-2; possible D gene TRBD1, 5 bases. Germline CDR1 is MDHEN and CDR2 is SYDVKM. V was shortened by 6 bases and J by 3 bases, with 17 bases between the two germline ends. This CDR3 comprises 15 residues.

Only a few counts were recorded for this clonotype. This chain links TRBV2 with TRBJ2-2; weak D call: TRBD1 (6 bases). Germline V gene sequence: CDR1 SNHLY, CDR2 FYNNEI. The CDR3 runs to 13 residues. Trimming took 8 bases from V and 1 from J, leaving 8 bases between them. The CDR3 bases are TGTGCCAGCGTGGGACAGAACACCGGGGAGCTGTTTTTT. Translated: CASVGQNTGELFF.

The V and J genes are TRBV7-9 and TRBJ2-1, with no clear D. CDR1 and CDR2 from the germline V gene are SEHNR and FQNEAQ (reference sequence). CDR3 size: 16 residues. The V end was cut by 5 bases, the J end by 7 bases, with 21 bases between. The DNA of the CDR3 is TGTGCCAGCAGCGAACCCCTTGGACGCTCCGGGAATGAGCAGTTCTTC. Its protein product is CASSEPLGRSGNEQFF.

The table lists this clonotype with a few counts. V usage is TRBV4-3 and J usage is TRBJ2-5; tentative D call: TRBD2 (6 bases). Germline CDR1 is LGHNA and CDR2 is YSLEER. Trimming cost V 4 bases and J 0 bases, with 12 bases left between them. This CDR3 is built from 15 residues. CDR3 amino acids: CASSPRWRDQETQYF. For the CDR3, the DNA is TGCGCCAGCAGCCCGAGGTGGAGGGACCAAGAGACCCAGTACTTC.

This clonotype appeared a few times. The chain recombines TRBV12-3 or TRBV12-4 with TRBJ1-4, with D tentatively TRBD1 (5 bases). The germline V and J ends were trimmed by 1 base and 5 bases, with 5 bases remaining between them. This CDR3 is 13 amino acids long. CDR3 loop: CASSLGTNEKLFF. The CDR3 nucleotides read TGTGCCAGCAGTTTAGGGACAAATGAAAAACTGTTTTTT.

This clonotype was observed at least ten times. The CDR3 is CASSQRTSGGESTDTQYF. The CDR3 coding sequence is TGCGCCAGCAGCCAACGGACTAGCGGGGGGGAAAGCACAGATACGCAGTATTTT. The chain employs TRBV4-3 and TRBJ2-3; TRBD2 aligns across 15 bases. The CDR3 is made up of 18 amino acids. From germline, CDR1 is LGHNA and CDR2 YSLEER. V shed 2 bases and J 0 bases; nucleotides not matched to a gene: 3.

This rearrangement joins TRBV19 to TRBJ2-6, with 7 bases lining up with TRBD1. V was pared by 5 bases and J by 2 bases, with 6 bases of the junction left unmatched. The CDR3 length is 16 residues. Germline CDR1 reads LNHDA; CDR2 reads SQIVND (reference sequence). The CDR3 DNA reads TGTGCCAGTAGTTGGGACAGCGCGACTGGGGCCAACGTCCTGACTTTC. This codes for CASSWDSATGANVLTF.

The chain couples TRBV7-2 to TRBJ1-1, with D uncertain. CDR3 length equals 15 residues. CDR1 and CDR2 from the germline V gene are SGHTA and FQGNSA. The V and J ends lost 1 base and 1 base respectively, with 10 bases between them. This CDR3 is CASSLVGLANTEAFF. Here the CDR3 DNA reads TGTGCCAGCAGCTTAGTCGGGTTAGCGAACACTGAAGCTTTCTTT.

V gene TRBV7-9 combines with J gene TRBJ1-1; D gene ambiguous. V was trimmed by 5 bases and J by 3 bases, leaving 10 bases between them. This CDR3 has 13 residues. Germline CDR1 SEHNR, CDR2 FQNEAQ (reference sequence). The CDR3 loop reads CASSPPLDTEAFF. CDR3 sequence (DNA): TGTGCCAGCAGCCCACCCCTAGACACTGAAGCTTTCTTT.

J is TRBJ2-3 and V is TRBV20-1, with a weak D call TRBD2 (5 bases). CDR3 length: 15 residues. Germline V gene lookup returns CDR1 DFQATT and CDR2 SNEGSKA (reference sequence). Trimming removed 1 base at V and 2 bases at J, with 13 bases between. As DNA, the CDR3 is TGCAGTGCTAGAGGGGGTAGCGACTCCACAGATACGCAGTATTTT. Its translation: CSARGGSDSTDTQYF.

The chain links TRBV7-3 to TRBJ2-2, with TRBD1 as a possible D gene (5 bases). V was shortened by 2 bases and J by 3 bases, with 13 bases between the two germline ends. CDR3 length: 16 residues. CDR1 and CDR2 (germline): SGHTA, FQGTGA. The DNA of the CDR3 is TGTGCCAGCAGCTTATTTGTTCAGGGTTACACCGGGGAGCTGTTTTTT. Residues: CASSLFVQGYTGELFF.

This clonotype has more than one count but fewer than ten. V and J are TRBV7-8 and TRBJ2-2; no definite D call. V lost 1 base and J lost 5, with 11 bases in between. The CDR3 length is 15 residues. Germline-derived CDR1 and CDR2 are SGHVS and FQNEAQ. The CDR3 loop is CASSLDLGPTGELFF. In DNA, the CDR3 is TGTGCCAGCAGCTTAGATCTGGGCCCTACCGGGGAGCTGTTTTTT.

This chain links TRBV27 with TRBJ1-1; D might be TRBD1 (6 bases). The V gene lost 10 bases and the J gene lost 4 bases, with 19 bases spanning the gap. Germline V CDR1 and CDR2: MNHEY, SMNVEV (reference sequence). CDR3 length equals 14 residues. This CDR3 is CATSWGASGTEAFF. The CDR3 nucleotides read TGTGCCACCTCCTGGGGGGCTTCGGGCACTGAAGCTTTCTTT.

This clonotype occurred a few times. The chain couples TRBV6-2 or TRBV6-3 to TRBJ1-2; D might be TRBD1 (5 bases). Germline assignment: CDR1 MNHEY and CDR2 SVGEGT. This CDR3 spans 13 amino acids. V lost 6 bases, J lost 4 bases, and 12 bases lay in between. The CDR3 DNA follows: TGTGCCAGCAGAGGCCCCGGGACCTATGGCTACACCTTC. Translated: CASRGPGTYGYTF.

This chain links TRBV7-2 with TRBJ1-2, with D unresolved. This CDR3 is built from 14 residues. CDR1 SGHTA and CDR2 FQGNSA come from the germline V gene. Trimming shortened V by 7 bases and J by 0 bases, and 12 bases separated the two germline ends. This chain's CDR3 is CASMGGSTNYGYTF. CDR3 coding DNA: TGTGCCAGCATGGGCGGATCGACTAACTATGGCTACACCTTC. The full variable domain, rest sourced from reference TRBV7-2 and TRBJ1-2, is GAGVSQSPSNKVTEKGKDVELRCDPISGHTALYWYRQSLGQGLEFLIYFQGNSAPDKSGLPSDRFSAERTGGSVSTLTIQRTQQEDSAVYLCASMGGSTNYGYTFGSGTRLTVV.